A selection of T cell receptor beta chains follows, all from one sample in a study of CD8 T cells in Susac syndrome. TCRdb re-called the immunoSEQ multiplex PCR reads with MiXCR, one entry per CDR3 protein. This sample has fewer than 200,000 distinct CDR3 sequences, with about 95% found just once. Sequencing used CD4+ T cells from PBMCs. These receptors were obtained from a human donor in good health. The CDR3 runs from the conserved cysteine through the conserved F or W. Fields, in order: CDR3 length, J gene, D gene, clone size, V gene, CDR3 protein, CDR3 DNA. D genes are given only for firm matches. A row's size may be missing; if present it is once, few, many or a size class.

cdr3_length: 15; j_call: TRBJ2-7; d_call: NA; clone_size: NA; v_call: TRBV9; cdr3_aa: CASSVEGGLSYEQYF; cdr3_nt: TGTGCCAGCAGCGTAGAAGGGGGACTCTCCTACGAGCAGTACTTC
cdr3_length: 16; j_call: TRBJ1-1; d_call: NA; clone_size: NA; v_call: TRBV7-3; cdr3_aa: CASSLDPAFLNTEAFF; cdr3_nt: TGTGCCAGCAGCTTAGACCCGGCATTCTTGAACACTGAAGCTTTCTTT
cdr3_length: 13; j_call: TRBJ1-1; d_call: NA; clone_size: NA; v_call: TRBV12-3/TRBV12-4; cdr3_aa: CASRQGDFTEAFF; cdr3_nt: TGTGCCAGCAGACAGGGCGATTTCACTGAAGCTTTCTTT
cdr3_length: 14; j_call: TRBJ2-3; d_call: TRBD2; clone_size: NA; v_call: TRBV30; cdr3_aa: CAWSAGGATDTQYF; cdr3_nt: TGTGCCTGGAGCGCGGGGGGGGCCACAGATACGCAGTATTTT
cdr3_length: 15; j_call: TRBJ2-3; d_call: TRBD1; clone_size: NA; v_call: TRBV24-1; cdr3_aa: CATSSGTAFTDTQYF; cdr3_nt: TGTGCCACCTCCTCCGGGACAGCCTTCACAGATACGCAGTATTTT
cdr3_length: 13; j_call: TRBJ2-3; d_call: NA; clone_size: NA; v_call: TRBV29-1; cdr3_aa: CSVATGHGDTQYF; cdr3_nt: TGCAGCGTTGCTACAGGGCATGGAGATACGCAGTATTTT
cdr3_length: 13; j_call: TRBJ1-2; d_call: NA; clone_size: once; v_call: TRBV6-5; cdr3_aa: CASSYAGAYGYTF; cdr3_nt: TGTGCCAGCAGTTACGCAGGGGCTTATGGCTACACCTTC
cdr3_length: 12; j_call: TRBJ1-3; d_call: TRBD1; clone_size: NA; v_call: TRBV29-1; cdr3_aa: CSVLQGANTIYF; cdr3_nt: TGCAGCGTCTTACAGGGGGCGAACACCATATATTTT
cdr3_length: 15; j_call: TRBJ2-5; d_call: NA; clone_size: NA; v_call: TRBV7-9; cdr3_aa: CASRSPGALKETQYF; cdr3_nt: TGTGCCAGCAGGTCACCCGGGGCCCTCAAAGAGACCCAGTACTTC
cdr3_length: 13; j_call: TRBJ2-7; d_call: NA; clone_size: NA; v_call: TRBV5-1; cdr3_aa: CASSLNYRYEQYF; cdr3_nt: TGCGCCAGCAGCTTGAACTATCGCTACGAGCAGTACTTC
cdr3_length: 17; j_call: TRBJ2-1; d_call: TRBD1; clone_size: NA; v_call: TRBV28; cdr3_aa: CASSTTTTGSMHNEQFF; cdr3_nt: TGTGCCAGCTCCACAACGACGACAGGGTCGATGCACAATGAGCAGTTCTTC
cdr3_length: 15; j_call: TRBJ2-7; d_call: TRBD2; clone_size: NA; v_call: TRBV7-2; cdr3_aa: CASSLAGGKSYEQYF; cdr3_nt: TGTGCCAGCAGCCTAGCGGGAGGGAAATCCTACGAGCAGTACTTC
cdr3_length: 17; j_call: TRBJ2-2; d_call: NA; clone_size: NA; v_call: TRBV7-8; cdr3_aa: CASSLRSGQVMAGELFF; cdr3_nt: TGTGCCAGCAGCTTAAGAAGCGGGCAGGTCATGGCCGGGGAGCTGTTTTTT
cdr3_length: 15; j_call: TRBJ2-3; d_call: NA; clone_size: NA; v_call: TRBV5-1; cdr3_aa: CASSLGGKWADTQYF; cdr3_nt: TGCGCCAGCAGCTTGGGAGGGAAGTGGGCAGATACGCAGTATTTT
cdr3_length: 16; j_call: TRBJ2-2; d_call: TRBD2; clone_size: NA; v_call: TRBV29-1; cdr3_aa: CSVEPPGLAGVGELFF; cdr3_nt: TGCAGCGTTGAGCCGCCGGGACTAGCGGGAGTCGGGGAGCTGTTTTTT